A single sample gave rise to the 27 T cell receptor beta chains below, sequenced in a study of T cell repertoires in cytomegalovirus infection. TCRdb re-called the reads through MiXCR, storing one row per CDR3 protein. The sample shows about 920,000 distinct CDR3 sequences, around 32% of them seen only once. Their recognized antigens are unknown. The material sequenced was cultured CD8+ T cells from PBMCs, taken from culture after CMV antigen stimulation. These receptors were obtained from a human donor in good health (CMV status not recorded). Some clones in this sample may be carry-over from other donors' samples.

This clonotype was counted only a few times. The chain couples TRBV27 to TRBJ2-1; D possibly corresponds to TRBD1 (5 bases). CDR1 is MNHEY, CDR2 SMNVEV, per germline (reference sequence). This CDR3 contains 14 residues. V gave up 2 bases and J gave up 6 bases, with 11 bases separating them. DNA for the CDR3: TGTGCCAGCAGTTTAAGCCCAGGGATCAATGAGCAGTTCTTC. Amino acid sequence: CASSLSPGINEQFF.

This clonotype was detected only a few times. The chain carries TRBV12-3 or TRBV12-4 and TRBJ2-7; the D is unclear. Between the trimmed V and J ends, which lost 6 bases and 7 bases, there was a span of 13 bases. This CDR3 contains 12 residues. The chain's CDR3 is CASSLTFAEQYF. The CDR3 nucleotides are TGTGCCAGCAGCCTGACATTTGCGGAGCAGTACTTC.

This chain connects TRBV9 to TRBJ1-2; tentative D call: TRBD1 (5 bases). This CDR3 spans 16 amino acids. Deletions cut 4 bases from V and 4 bases from J, with 20 bases between. CDR1 SGDLS and CDR2 YYNGEE come from the germline V gene. In DNA, the CDR3 is TGTGCCAGCAGCATCAACTGGGAAGGGGCCCGCTATGGCTACACCTTC. Amino acids: CASSINWEGARYGYTF. The entire variable domain, with the rest obtained from reference TRBV9 and TRBJ1-2, is as follows: DSGVTQTPKHLITATGQRVTLRCSPRSGDLSVYWYQQSLDQGLQFLIQYYNGEERAKGNILERFSAQQFPDLHSELNLSSLELGDSALYFCASSINWEGARYGYTFGSGTRLTVV.

The V and J genes are TRBV5-6 and TRBJ1-5; D gene unclear. This CDR3 comprises 14 residues. Trimming stripped 4 bases from V and 0 bases from J, with 8 bases between. Looked up from germline, CDR1 is SGHDT and CDR2 is YYEEEE. CDR3: CASSLTFSNQPQHF. The DNA for the CDR3 is TGTGCCAGCAGCCTGACATTTAGCAATCAGCCCCAGCATTTT.

The chain links TRBV5-1 to TRBJ2-1; 7 bases line up with TRBD1. V gave up 2 bases and J gave up 8 bases; unmatched junction bases: 13. This CDR3 contains 16 residues. CDR1 SGHRS and CDR2 YFSETQ come from the germline V gene. The DNA of the CDR3 is TGCGCCAGCAGCTTAGAAGGGACAGCCGCTCTGGATGAGCAGTTCTTC. As protein: CASSLEGTAALDEQFF. The full variable domain, completed using reference TRBV5-1 and TRBJ2-1, is KAGVTQTPRYLIKTRGQQVTLSCSPISGHRSVSWYQQTPGQGLQFLFEYFSETQRNKGNFPGRFSGRQFSNSRSEMNVSTLELGDSALYLCASSLEGTAALDEQFFGPGTRLTVL.

This clonotype occurred many times. The chain uses TRBV5-5 and TRBJ2-2, with D hard to call. Germline V gene lookup returns CDR1 SGHKS and CDR2 YYEKEE (reference sequence). The germline V and J ends were trimmed by 2 bases and 2 bases, with 7 bases remaining between them. The CDR3 has 14 residues. In DNA form, the CDR3 reads TGTGCCAGCAGCTTAGTGGACAACACCGGGGAGCTGTTTTTT. Protein product: CASSLVDNTGELFF.

The chain links TRBV10-3 to TRBJ1-2, with a tentative D call TRBD1 (6 bases). CDR3 length equals 14 residues. V was cut by 2 bases and J by 3 bases, with 10 bases left in between. Germline V CDR1 and CDR2: ENHRY, SYGVKD. The CDR3 sequence is CAISENRVDYGYTF. CDR3 nucleotides: TGTGCCATCAGTGAGAACAGGGTGGACTATGGCTACACCTTC.

The chain joins TRBV19 to TRBJ2-5; TRBD2 matches at 8 bases. Looked up from germline, CDR1 is LNHDA and CDR2 is SQIVND (reference sequence). This CDR3 contains 14 residues. V shed 7 bases and J 3 bases; nucleotides not matched to a gene: 7. The CDR3 spells CASTLRGGEETQYF. The CDR3 nucleotides are TGTGCCAGTACTCTCCGGGGGGGCGAAGAGACCCAGTACTTC.

This clonotype occurred a few times. The chain carries TRBV28 and TRBJ1-5; D is unresolved. The germline gives CDR1 MDHEN, CDR2 SYDVKM. The V gene lost 11 bases and the J gene lost 7 bases, with 15 bases spanning the gap. The CDR3 is 12 residues long. CDR3 residues: CASKEGNQPQHF. The DNA for the CDR3 is TGTGCCTCCAAGGAAGGGAACCAGCCCCAGCATTTT.

The chain is built from TRBV7-9 and TRBJ1-6; unclear D gene. The CDR3 has 16 residues. Germline assignment: CDR1 SEHNR and CDR2 FQNEAQ (reference sequence). Trimming cost V 4 bases and J 6 bases, with 16 bases left between them. The CDR3 DNA follows: TGTGCCAGCAGCTCCCCGGACGGAACACTTAATTCACCCCTCCACTTT. The encoded protein is CASSSPDGTLNSPLHF.

This clonotype showed up just a few times. The chain joins TRBV27 to TRBJ2-2; D is perhaps TRBD2 (6 bases). This CDR3 is built from 15 residues. V lost 4 bases, J lost 0 bases, and 9 bases lay in between. CDR1 is MNHEY and CDR2 is SMNVEV in the germline V gene (reference sequence). The DNA of the CDR3 is TGTGCCAGCAGTTGGGACTTTTCGAACACCGGGGAGCTGTTTTTT. This encodes CASSWDFSNTGELFF.

Points on this clonotype: A junction boundary mismatches the germline segment, possibly from a read error. This chain joins TRBV7-2 and TRBJ2-5, with TRBD2 matching over 8 bases. The CDR3 has 16 residues. Germline V gene data show CDR1 as SGHTA and CDR2 as FQGNSA. DNA of the CDR3: TGTGTCAGCAGCTTAGTTTTCGGGGGGGCCGGGGAGACCCAGTACTTC. The encoded protein is CVSSLVFGGAGETQYF.

V is TRBV2 and J is TRBJ1-2, with 10 bases aligning to TRBD1. This CDR3 is 14 amino acids long. CDR1 and CDR2 from the germline V gene are SNHLY and FYNNEI. Trimming cost V 8 bases and J 6 bases; bases outside gene matches: 9. The CDR3 bases are TGTGCCAGCCCGGGACAGGGGCAGGGCGATGGCTACACCTTC. It encodes CASPGQGQGDGYTF.

This clonotype came up a few times. The chain couples TRBV20-1 to TRBJ2-5; D might be TRBD2 (5 bases). CDR3 length equals 14 residues. V lost 3 bases, J lost 5 bases, and 16 bases lay in between. Looked up from germline, CDR1 is DFQATT and CDR2 is SNEGSKA (reference sequence). This CDR3 reads CSASMVASRETQYF. CDR3 sequence (DNA): TGCAGTGCTAGTATGGTCGCTAGCCGGGAGACCCAGTACTTC.

The rearrangement links TRBV28 to TRBJ1-2; 7 positions agree with TRBD1. J lost 7 bases, V lost 7 bases, and 12 bases had no gene match. The CDR3 is 14 amino acids. Germline assignment: CDR1 MDHEN and CDR2 SYDVKM. CDR3 sequence reads: CASTPGDSIFGYTF. The CDR3 region has the DNA TGTGCCAGCACCCCGGGGGACAGCATCTTTGGCTACACCTTC.

This chain uses TRBV5-1 with TRBJ2-2, with 11 nucleotides matching TRBD2. Germline loops: CDR1 SGHRS, CDR2 YFSETQ. CDR3 length equals 19 residues. V lost 4 bases to trimming and J lost 0 bases; unmatched junction nucleotides: 11. The CDR3 DNA sequence: TGCGCCAGCAGCCCTGACTTTCTAGCGGGGGGCACGAACACCGGGGAGCTGTTTTTT. Protein: CASSPDFLAGGTNTGELFF.

This clonotype is a singleton in its sample. The chain combines TRBV11-2 with TRBJ1-1; D is unclear. Germline-derived CDR1 and CDR2 are SGHAT and FQNNGV. Trimming stripped 5 bases from V and 10 bases from J, with 11 bases between. The CDR3 sequence is 11 residues long. The DNA for the CDR3 is TGTGCCAGCAGCAAATTTGATTTAGCTTTCTTT. It yields the protein CASSKFDLAFF.

The chain is built from TRBV6-1 and TRBJ1-2, with TRBD1 matching 7 bases. This CDR3 contains 16 residues. Trimming cost V 5 bases and J 0 bases; bases outside gene matches: 9. CDR1 is MNHNS and CDR2 is SASEGT in the germline V gene. The CDR3 here is CASSRDRDVTNYGYTF. DNA of the CDR3: TGTGCCAGCAGTCGAGACAGGGACGTAACTAACTATGGCTACACCTTC.

There are a few counts of this clonotype. The chain joins TRBV19 to TRBJ1-1; D is ambiguous. With 0 bases removed from V and 7 bases from J, the gap between germline ends came to 9 bases. Germline V gene sequence: CDR1 LNHDA, CDR2 SQIVND (reference sequence). The CDR3 spans 13 residues. CDR3: CASSIEAGGEAFF. Written as DNA, the CDR3 is TGTGCCAGTAGTATAGAAGCAGGAGGTGAAGCTTTCTTT.

The CDR3 DNA follows: TGTGCCAGCAGTTCGCCAGGACACTACTACGAGCAGTACGTC. It yields the protein CASSSPGHYYEQYV. J is TRBJ2-7 and V is TRBV6-2 or TRBV6-3; D might be TRBD1 (5 bases). The germline V gene encodes CDR1 MNHEY and CDR2 SVGEGT. V was cut by 4 bases and J by 3 bases, with 13 bases left in between. The CDR3 covers 14 residues.

J is TRBJ1-2 and V is TRBV24-1; TRBD1 aligns across 11 bases. Germline V gene sequence: CDR1 KGHDR, CDR2 SFDVKD. This CDR3 contains 16 residues. Trimming took 3 bases from V and 4 from J; bases not matched to a gene: 6. This CDR3 is CATSDPRTGGVYGYTF. The CDR3 DNA follows: TGTGCCACCAGTGATCCCAGGACAGGGGGCGTCTATGGCTACACCTTC.

The chain is built from TRBV6-2 or TRBV6-3 and TRBJ2-2; D ambiguous. Germline values: CDR1 MNHEY, CDR2 SVGEGT. The ends were cut back, 1 base at V and 2 bases at J, with 8 bases in the middle. The CDR3 runs 15 residues. In DNA form, the CDR3 reads TGTGCCAGCAGTTACTTCTTAGTAAACACCGGGGAGCTGTTTTTT. This encodes CASSYFLVNTGELFF.

This clonotype was counted a few times. V gene TRBV12-3 or TRBV12-4 combines with J gene TRBJ1-1; no clear D gene. Trimming left V 8 bases short and J 1 base short, with 8 bases between. The CDR3 has 12 amino acids. In nucleotides, the CDR3 is TGTGCCAGCGTCTGGAAGAACACTGAAGCTTTCTTT. Translated, it gives CASVWKNTEAFF.

The chain's CDR3 is CASSFIPRDSGNTIYF. CDR3 coding DNA: TGTGCCAGCAGCTTCATACCAAGGGACTCTGGAAACACCATATATTTT. V gene TRBV7-6 combines with J gene TRBJ1-3; D is ambiguous. CDR3 size: 16 residues. Trimming left V 3 bases short and J 0 bases short, with 12 bases between. Germline V gives CDR1 SGHVS, CDR2 FNYEAQ.

This clonotype has more than one count but fewer than ten. J is TRBJ1-1 and V is TRBV27; TRBD1 aligns across 8 bases. The V gene end was trimmed by 9 bases and the J gene end by 5 bases; junction bases not matched to a gene: 11. The CDR3 runs 14 residues. Per the germline V gene, CDR1 is MNHEY and CDR2 is SMNVEV (reference sequence). CDR3 amino acids: CASQDRALGTEAFF. DNA for the CDR3: TGTGCCAGTCAGGACAGGGCATTAGGAACTGAAGCTTTCTTT.

This clonotype was observed a handful of times. The chain employs TRBV27 and TRBJ2-5, with 9 positions matching TRBD2. The CDR3 extends over 17 amino acids. Germline V lookup: CDR1 MNHEY, CDR2 SMNVEV (reference sequence). The junction had 16 bases not matched to a gene; V was cut back by 7 bases and J by 4 bases. The CDR3 is CASTPVGVAGVRETQYF. DNA for the CDR3: TGTGCCAGCACCCCGGTGGGAGTAGCGGGGGTAAGAGAGACCCAGTACTTC.

The chain combines TRBV7-8 with TRBJ2-3; D gene uncertain. The CDR3 covers 13 residues. The ends were cut back, 5 bases at V and 1 base at J, with 7 bases in the middle. Germline values: CDR1 SGHVS, CDR2 FQNEAQ. CDR3 in amino acids: CASSRPCTDTQYF. The CDR3 nucleotides are TGTGCCAGCAGCCGTCCCTGCACAGATACGCAGTATTTT.